These T cell receptor beta chains were read from a single sample in a study of T cell repertoires in cytomegalovirus infection. TCRdb reprocessed the reads via MiXCR and lists one record per CDR3 protein. In the table there are some 390,000 distinct CDR3 sequences, around a sixth of which are singletons. The sequenced sample consisted of PBMCs. The source of these receptors is a human donor in good health (CMV status not recorded). Some clones in this sample may be carry-over from other donors' samples. The CDR3 runs from the conserved cysteine through the conserved F or W. Each record gives: clone size, D gene, V gene, J gene, CDR3 protein, CDR3 DNA. A D gene is named only where the DNA matches it firmly. Size is stated for part of the rows, as once, few or many counts, or as a class when the clone is expanded.

>-|-|TRBV2|TRBJ2-7
CASSPVLWDEQYF
TGTGCCAGCAGTCCGGTACTTTGGGACGAGCAGTACTTC
>few|-|TRBV24-1|TRBJ2-3
CATSGNPVGAGSTDTQYF
TGTGCCACCAGTGGGAACCCTGTCGGCGCTGGGAGCACAGATACGCAGTATTTT
>-|TRBD1|TRBV11-2|TRBJ1-2
CASKRDRVDYSYTF
TGTGCCAGTAAAAGGGACAGGGTCGACTATAGCTACACCTTC
>many|-|TRBV4-1|TRBJ2-7
CASSLQRGGEQYF
TGCGCCAGCAGCCTCCAAAGAGGGGGCGAGCAGTACTTC
>few|-|TRBV7-9|TRBJ1-1
CASTKTTEAFF
TGTGCCAGCACCAAGACCACGGAAGCTTTCTTT
>-|TRBD1|TRBV12-3/TRBV12-4|TRBJ1-5
CASSFSGGHQPQHF
TGTGCCAGCAGTTTCTCAGGGGGTCATCAGCCCCAGCATTTT
>few|-|TRBV10-3|TRBJ1-5
CAISDYRYGQPQHF
TGTGCCATCAGTGATTACAGGTACGGTCAGCCCCAGCATTTT
>few|TRBD1|TRBV12-3/TRBV12-4|TRBJ2-3
CASSPRQGWLRDTQYF
TGTGCCAGCAGTCCCCGACAGGGGTGGCTAAGAGATACGCAGTATTTT
>-|-|TRBV6-2/TRBV6-3|TRBJ1-1
CASSYYGANTEAFF
TGTGCCAGCAGTTACTACGGGGCGAACACTGAAGCTTTCTTT
>many|-|TRBV7-2|TRBJ1-2
CASSLGGARGYGYTF
TGTGCCAGCAGCTTAGGAGGGGCGCGTGGCTATGGCTACACCTTC
>few|TRBD1|TRBV19|TRBJ1-1
CASLKRAGQGMSEAFF
TGTGCCAGTCTGAAGAGAGCGGGACAGGGTATGTCTGAAGCTTTCTTT
>-|-|TRBV6-6|TRBJ1-1
CASSYRGGNTEAFF
TGTGCCAGCAGTTACAGGGGGGGCAACACTGAAGCTTTCTTT
>few|-|TRBV6-5|TRBJ2-3
CASSYRDTTDTQYF
TGTGCCAGCAGTTACCGGGACACCACAGATACGCAGTATTTT
>few|-|TRBV14|TRBJ1-3
CASSQDRGSTIYF
TGTGCCAGCAGCCAAGACCGGGGTTCAACCATATATTTT
>-|-|TRBV7-2|TRBJ2-5
CASSSRLVGETQYF
TGTGCCAGCAGCTCCAGACTAGTTGGAGAGACCCAGTACTTC
>many|-|TRBV7-2|TRBJ1-1
CASSLDFTPDTEAFF
TGTGCCAGCAGCTTGGACTTTACACCTGACACTGAAGCTTTCTTT
>many|-|TRBV27|TRBJ2-5
CASKDFNQETQYF
TGTGCCAGTAAGGATTTTAACCAAGAGACCCAGTACTTC
>few|-|TRBV12-3/TRBV12-4|TRBJ1-3
CASSLTADSGNTIYF
TGTGCCAGCAGTTTGACGGCAGACTCTGGAAACACCATATATTTT
>many|-|TRBV5-5|TRBJ2-3
CASSPRLNTDTQYF
TGTGCCAGCAGCCCCCGACTGAACACAGATACGCAGTATTTT
>-|-|TRBV5-4|TRBJ2-1
CASSLIGGGEQFF
TGTGCCAGCAGTCTCATTGGTGGTGGTGAGCAGTTCTTC
>many|TRBD2|TRBV7-2|TRBJ2-5
CASSSSGRETQYF
TGTGCCAGCAGCTCTAGCGGGAGGGAGACCCAGTACTTC
>few|TRBD1|TRBV29-1|TRBJ2-7
CSVEAGQNYEQYF
TGCAGCGTTGAAGCGGGACAGAACTACGAGCAGTACTTC
>-|-|TRBV20-1|TRBJ1-1
CSVMGADTEAFF
TGCAGTGTGATGGGGGCTGACACTGAAGCTTTCTTT
>-|TRBD1|TRBV15|TRBJ2-1
CATSRLLARDSYNEQFF
TGTGCCACCAGCAGGCTGCTAGCTAGGGACAGCTACAATGAGCAGTTCTTC
>-|TRBD2|TRBV28|TRBJ2-2
CASSSRTSRDANTGELFF
TGTGCCAGCAGTTCGCGGACTAGCAGGGACGCGAACACCGGGGAGCTGTTTTTT
>few|-|TRBV20-1|TRBJ2-5
CSARIPRDSRQGRETQYF
TGCAGTGCTAGAATCCCTCGGGACTCCCGACAAGGCAGGGAGACCCAGTACTTC
>-|-|TRBV7-4|TRBJ2-7
CASSLGRLRDEKQYF
TGTGCCAGCAGCCTCGGCCGGCTCAGAGATGAAAAGCAGTACTTC
>many|-|TRBV19|TRBJ1-5
CASSMTGDQPQHF
TGTGCCAGTAGTATGACAGGTGACCAGCCCCAGCATTTT
>many|TRBD1|TRBV4-1|TRBJ2-7
CASSQVGTGPNYEQYF
TGCGCCAGCAGCCAAGTGGGGACAGGACCCAACTACGAGCAGTACTTC
>few|TRBD2|TRBV12-3/TRBV12-4|TRBJ2-5
CASSPNVAGGQETQYF
TGTGCCAGCAGCCCTAACGTGGCGGGGGGGCAGGAGACCCAGTACTTC
>few|-|TRBV28|TRBJ2-5
CASSSIRTFRETQYF
TGTGCCAGCAGTTCCATTAGGACCTTTCGAGAGACCCAGTACTTC
>-|TRBD1|TRBV7-2|TRBJ2-2
CASSFGRGTGELFF
TGTGCCAGCAGCTTCGGCAGGGGGACCGGGGAGCTGTTTTTT
>few|-|TRBV7-2|TRBJ1-1
CASSPGEVGTEAFF
TGTGCCAGCAGCCCTGGAGAAGTGGGCACTGAAGCTTTCTTT
>-|TRBD1|TRBV20-1|TRBJ1-3
CSAGDRSSGNTIYF
TGCAGTGCTGGGGACAGAAGCTCTGGAAACACCATATATTTT
>-|TRBD2|TRBV12-3/TRBV12-4|TRBJ2-1
CASNPAGGTYNEQFF
TGTGCCAGCAATCCAGCGGGAGGGACCTACAATGAGCAGTTCTTC
>many|TRBD1|TRBV5-4|TRBJ1-2
CASSFPTGGFAGYTF
TGTGCCAGCAGCTTCCCGACAGGGGGGTTCGCGGGCTACACCTTC
>once|TRBD1|TRBV7-2|TRBJ2-7
CASSILGRQGAYEQYF
TGTGCCAGCAGCATATTAGGCCGACAGGGGGCTTATGAGCAGTACTTC
>-|-|TRBV10-3|TRBJ2-2
CAISGWGDLDTGELFF
TGTGCCATCAGTGGGTGGGGCGACCTGGACACCGGGGAGCTGTTTTTT
>few|TRBD2|TRBV14|TRBJ2-5
CASSQGLAGGPQETQYF
TGTGCCAGCAGCCAAGGACTAGCGGGAGGCCCCCAAGAGACCCAGTACTTC
>few|-|TRBV12-3/TRBV12-4|TRBJ1-1
CASSRIMNTEAFF
TGTGCCAGCAGCCGAATTATGAACACTGAAGCTTTCTTT
>many|TRBD2|TRBV7-9|TRBJ2-1
CASSSSRREKMYEQFF
TGTGCCAGCAGCTCGTCCAGGCGGGAGAAGATGTATGAGCAGTTCTTC
>-|-|TRBV7-9|TRBJ2-1
CASNPRELINEQFF
TGTGCCAGCAATCCCCGGGAGCTAATAAATGAGCAGTTCTTC
>many|-|TRBV7-2|TRBJ2-3
CASSFGGGSTDTQYF
TGTGCCAGCAGCTTTGGAGGGGGATCCACAGATACGCAGTATTTT
>-|-|TRBV16|TRBJ1-2
CASSQWRDEGYTF
TGTGCCAGCAGCCAATGGCGGGATGAGGGCTACACCTTC
>few|-|TRBV7-9|TRBJ2-1
CASSNQRTKKFF
TGTGCCAGCAGCAATCAACGGACTAAGAAGTTCTTC
>many|-|TRBV11-2|TRBJ2-7
CASSLRGQGGSTKQYF
TGTGCCAGCAGCCTCCGTGGGCAGGGGGGATCTACGAAGCAGTACTTC
>-|-|TRBV5-6|TRBJ1-1
CASSLVNTEASF
TGTGCCAGCAGCTTGGTTAACACTGAAGCTTCCTTT
>few|-|TRBV20-1|TRBJ2-2
CSAREAGTPNTGELFF
TGCAGTGCTAGAGAGGCCGGGACACCGAACACCGGGGAGCTGTTTTTT
>many|-|TRBV10-3|TRBJ2-3
CAISENEPDTQYF
TGTGCCATCAGCGAAAACGAACCAGATACGCAGTATTTT
>few|TRBD2|TRBV15|TRBJ2-1
CATSRDLSSGGFHSYNEQFF
TGTGCCACCAGCAGAGATTTGAGTAGCGGGGGGTTCCACTCCTACAATGAGCAGTTCTTC
>-|-|TRBV28|TRBJ1-1
CASSPVLGWPEAFF
TGTGCCAGCAGCCCGGTCTTAGGTTGGCCCGAAGCTTTCTTT
>many|TRBD1|TRBV7-6|TRBJ2-7
CASSSTQGVNEQYF
TGTGCCAGCAGCTCGACGCAGGGGGTCAACGAGCAGTACTTC
>many|TRBD1|TRBV12-3/TRBV12-4|TRBJ1-1
CASNPTGGMNTEAFF
TGTGCCAGCAACCCGACAGGGGGCATGAACACTGAAGCTTTCTTT
>many|-|TRBV7-8|TRBJ1-6
CATTPLHF
TGTGCCACTACACCCCTCCACTTT
>few|-|TRBV6-6|TRBJ1-2
CGSASANYGYTF
TGTGGAAGTGCCTCGGCTAACTATGGCTACACCTTC
>many|-|TRBV7-8|TRBJ1-1
CASSFIRDTEAFF
TGTGCCAGCAGCTTCATCAGGGACACTGAAGCTTTCTTT
>few|TRBD1|TRBV29-1|TRBJ2-1
CSVDTRTGGNEQFF
TGCAGCGTGGATACAAGGACAGGGGGGAATGAGCAGTTCTTC
>-|TRBD2|TRBV30|TRBJ2-2
CAWSGLAGEDIGELFF
TGTGCCTGGAGTGGCCTAGCGGGAGAGGATATCGGGGAGCTGTTTTTT
>-|TRBD1|TRBV10-3|TRBJ2-7
CAIGLRTGGFEQYF
TGTGCCATCGGACTAAGGACAGGGGGATTCGAGCAGTACTTC